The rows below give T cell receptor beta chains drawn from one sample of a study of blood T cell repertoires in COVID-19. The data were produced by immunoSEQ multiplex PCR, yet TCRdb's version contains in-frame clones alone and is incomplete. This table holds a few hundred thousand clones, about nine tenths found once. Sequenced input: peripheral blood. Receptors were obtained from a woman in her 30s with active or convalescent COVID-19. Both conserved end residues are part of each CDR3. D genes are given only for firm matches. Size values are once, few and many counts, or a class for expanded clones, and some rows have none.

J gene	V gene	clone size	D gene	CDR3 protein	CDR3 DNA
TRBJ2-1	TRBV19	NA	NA	CASSTSPHDRNNNEQFF	TGTGCCAGTAGTACCTCCCCTCACGACAGGAATAACAATGAGCAGTTCTTC
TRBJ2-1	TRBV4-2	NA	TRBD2	CASSQGRLAGGDEQFF	TGTGCCAGCAGCCAAGGTCGACTAGCGGGGGGGGATGAGCAGTTCTTC
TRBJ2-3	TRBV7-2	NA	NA	CASSSRGPDTQYF	TGTGCCAGCAGCTCTCGGGGTCCAGATACGCAGTATTTT
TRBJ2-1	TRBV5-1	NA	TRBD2	CASNDPSGPGDEQFF	TGCGCCAGCAACGACCCTAGCGGGCCTGGCGATGAGCAGTTCTTC
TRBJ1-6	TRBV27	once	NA	CASSLFSAESSYNSPLHF	TGTGCCAGCAGTTTATTCTCGGCGGAGAGCTCCTATAATTCACCCCTCCACTTT
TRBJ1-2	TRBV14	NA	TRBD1	CASSPGVGTGDYGYTF	TGTGCCAGCAGCCCGGGAGTGGGGACAGGGGACTATGGCTACACCTTC
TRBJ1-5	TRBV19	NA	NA	CASSPTGDQPQHF	TGTGCCAGTAGCCCGACGGGAGATCAGCCCCAGCATTTT
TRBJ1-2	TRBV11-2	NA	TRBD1	CASSFPGQTPYGYTF	TGTGCCAGCAGCTTCCCGGGACAGACCCCCTATGGCTACACCTTC
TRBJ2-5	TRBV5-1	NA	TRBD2	CASSTTSGTETQYF	TGCGCCAGCAGCACGACTAGCGGGACAGAGACCCAGTACTTC
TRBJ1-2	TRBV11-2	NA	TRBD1	CASSPAPGTGYGYIF	TGTGCCAGCAGCCCCGCCCCGGGGACAGGGTATGGCTACATCTTC
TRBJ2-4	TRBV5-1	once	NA	CASSLTPRAKNIQYF	TGCGCCAGCAGCTTAACCCCCCGGGCCAAAAACATTCAGTACTTC
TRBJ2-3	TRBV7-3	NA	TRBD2	CASSLLAGGQDTQYF	TGTGCCAGCAGCTTGCTAGCGGGGGGGCAAGATACGCAGTATTTT
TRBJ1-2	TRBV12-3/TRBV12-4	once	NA	CASTLSGGYGYTF	TGTGCCAGCACCCTCTCGGGGGGCTATGGCTACACCTTC
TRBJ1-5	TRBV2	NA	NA	CASSAIGPQHF	TGTGCCAGCAGTGCAATCGGGCCCCAGCATTTT
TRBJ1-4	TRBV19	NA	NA	CASSIAQGFGEKLFF	TGTGCCAGTAGTATAGCTCAGGGATTCGGTGAAAAACTGTTTTTT